Below are 29 T cell receptor beta chains sequenced from a single sample in a study of T cell responses to AZD1222 COVID-19 vaccine. Using immunoSEQ multiplex PCR, the repertoire was profiled, and TCRdb retains in-frame clones only, with some absent. Of about 81,000 clones detected, approximately 90% appear once; the ten largest clones hold around 5%. The sequencing used peripheral blood, collected on day 0 of AZD1222 vaccination. The receptors shown here come from an adult in good health.

The V call is TRBV3-1 (or the pseudogene TRBV3-2), the J call TRBJ2-5; weak D call: TRBD1 (5 bases). Trimming took off 0 bases at V and 5 bases at J, with 13 bases between the two ends. Germline V gene sequence: CDR1 LGHDT, CDR2 YNNKEL (reference sequence). This CDR3 contains 15 residues. In nucleotides, the CDR3 is TGTGCCAGCAGCCAAGATATTGCAGGGTTGGAGACCCAGTACTTC. Its translation is CASSQDIAGLETQYF.

This sequence joins TRBV2 and TRBJ2-7; D possibly corresponds to TRBD2 (5 bases). Germline V CDR1 and CDR2: SNHLY, FYNNEI. The CDR3 is made up of 14 amino acids. Trimming removed 7 bases at V and 2 bases at J, with 15 bases between. This chain's CDR3 is CASKDPREPYEQYF. In nucleotides, the CDR3 is TGTGCCAGCAAAGACCCCCGGGAACCCTACGAGCAGTACTTC.

The rearrangement links TRBV5-8 to TRBJ1-4, with TRBD1 identical over 10 bases. This CDR3 has 13 residues. The V gene's germline CDR1 is SGHTS and CDR2 YDEGEE. Trimming took 8 bases from V and 6 from J; bases not matched to a gene: 4. The CDR3 loop is CARGQGSDEKLFF. Here the CDR3 DNA reads TGTGCCAGGGGACAGGGGTCGGATGAAAAACTGTTTTTT.

V and J are TRBV2 and TRBJ1-6, with D unresolved. V lost 1 base and J lost 10, with 14 bases in between. CDR3 length equals 15 residues. The germline V gene has CDR1 SNHLY and CDR2 FYNNEI. CDR3: CASSEVLSKASPLHF. CDR3 in DNA: TGTGCCAGCAGTGAAGTACTCTCAAAGGCCTCACCCCTCCACTTT.

V and J are TRBV29-1 and TRBJ2-7; maybe TRBD1 (5 bases). Germline V gene data show CDR1 as SQVTM and CDR2 as ANQGSEA. The CDR3 loop spans 12 amino acids. The germline V and J ends were trimmed by 7 bases and 2 bases, with 12 bases remaining between them. The CDR3 bases are TGCAGCGCCGCGGCAGGGACCTACGAGCAGTACTTC. Its protein is CSAAAGTYEQYF.

The chain is built from TRBV27 and TRBJ2-7; possible D gene TRBD2, 5 bases. Trimming cost V 4 bases and J 2 bases, with 12 bases left between them. This CDR3 contains 14 residues. Germline CDR1 and CDR2: MNHEY and SMNVEV (reference sequence). CDR3 amino acids: CASSSTGSTYEQYF. The CDR3, as DNA: TGTGCCAGCAGTTCTACGGGGTCTACCTACGAGCAGTACTTC.

In the case of this clone: One end of the junction does not line up with germline, which may come from a read error. The V call is TRBV2, the J call TRBJ1-5; TRBD1 agrees at 11 bases. Germline assignment: CDR1 SNHLY and CDR2 FYNNEI. CDR3 length: 13 residues. The CDR3 region is CASRAGQGAASDF. As DNA, the CDR3 is TGTGCCAGCAGAGCCGGACAGGGGGCGGCTTCGGATTTT.

The V and J genes are TRBV27 and TRBJ1-2; D may be TRBD1 (6 bases). Germline CDR1 MNHEY, CDR2 SMNVEV (reference sequence). This CDR3 comprises 15 residues. The germline V and J ends were trimmed by 6 bases and 1 base, with 15 bases remaining between them. CDR3 DNA sequence: TGTGCCAGCAGGGGGGGGACAAAGCTTAACTATGGCTACACCTTC. Translation: CASRGGTKLNYGYTF.

The V and J genes are TRBV28 and TRBJ1-4, with unresolved D. Germline V gene lookup returns CDR1 MDHEN and CDR2 SYDVKM. The CDR3 is made up of 14 amino acids. Trimming left V 4 bases short and J 8 bases short, with 14 bases between. CDR3 sequence reads: CASSSPPLGEKLFF. CDR3 nucleotide sequence: TGTGCCAGCAGTTCCCCTCCACTTGGGGAAAAACTGTTTTTT.

In this sample, this clone turned up once. J is TRBJ2-7 and V is TRBV9; 13 nucleotides line up with TRBD2. The CDR3 length is 15 residues. CDR1 is SGDLS, CDR2 YYNGEE, per germline. The trim removed 3 bases at V and 2 bases at J, leaving 2 bases unmatched. DNA for the CDR3: TGTGCCAGCAGCGCGACTAGCGGGGGGACCTACGAGCAGTACTTC. Encoded protein: CASSATSGGTYEQYF.

The V gene is TRBV9, the J gene TRBJ2-2; no definite D call. CDR1 SGDLS and CDR2 YYNGEE come from the germline V gene. The CDR3 is 12 residues long. The germline V and J ends were trimmed by 6 bases and 2 bases, with 5 bases remaining between them. The CDR3 protein is CASNSNTGELFF. The CDR3 coding sequence is TGTGCCAGCAACTCAAACACCGGGGAGCTGTTTTTT. The whole variable domain, remainder taken from reference TRBV9 and TRBJ2-2, is DSGVTQTPKHLITATGQRVTLRCSPRSGDLSVYWYQQSLDQGLQFLIQYYNGEERAKGNILERFSAQQFPDLHSELNLSSLELGDSALYFCASNSNTGELFFGEGSRLTVL.

The V call is TRBV19, the J call TRBJ2-2; D unclear. This CDR3 spans 14 amino acids. V was shortened by 11 bases and J by 3 bases, with 16 bases between the two germline ends. Germline CDR1 is LNHDA and CDR2 is SQIVND (reference sequence). The CDR3 reads CACRPFRDTGELFF. In nucleotides, the CDR3 is TGTGCCTGCCGGCCGTTCCGGGACACCGGGGAGCTGTTTTTT.

This clone was detected once. The J gene is TRBJ1-1, the V gene TRBV2, with 8 bases fitting TRBD1. This CDR3 has 16 residues. Trimming removed 3 bases from V and 4 bases from J; junction bases left unmatched: 10. The germline V gene encodes CDR1 SNHLY and CDR2 FYNNEI. DNA for the CDR3: TGTGCCAGCAGTGACAGCCAGGGGGCGACGGCCACTGAAGCTTTCTTT. It codes for CASSDSQGATATEAFF.

V is TRBV28 and J is TRBJ1-5, with D perhaps matching TRBD1 (5 bases). This CDR3 spans 14 amino acids. Germline CDR1 MDHEN, CDR2 SYDVKM. V lost 9 bases, J lost 0 bases, and 12 bases lay in between. CDR3 DNA: TGTGCCAGTTCGTGGAGGGGTAGCAATCAGCCCCAGCATTTT. Translating gives CASSWRGSNQPQHF.

The J gene is TRBJ2-7, the V gene TRBV5-6; 7 nucleotides agree with TRBD2. J lost 6 bases, V lost 4 bases, and 7 bases had no gene match. The CDR3 extends over 13 amino acids. Germline CDR1 is SGHDT and CDR2 is YYEEEE. The CDR3 sequence is CASSGGRASEQYF. The CDR3 DNA reads TGTGCCAGCAGCGGGGGGAGGGCCAGCGAGCAGTACTTC.

This clone was seen just once. The chain links TRBV28 to TRBJ1-1; unclear D gene. With 1 base removed from V and 1 base from J, the gap between germline ends came to 4 bases. Germline V gives CDR1 MDHEN, CDR2 SYDVKM. CDR3 length equals 13 residues. The CDR3 here is CASSLYPNTEAFF. As DNA, the CDR3 is TGTGCCAGCAGTTTATACCCGAACACTGAAGCTTTCTTT.

The genes are TRBV9 and TRBJ2-1; 14 bases fit TRBD2. Germline V gene lookup returns CDR1 SGDLS and CDR2 YYNGEE. The CDR3 has 16 residues. V was clipped by 4 bases and J by 7 bases; unmatched bases: 7. CDR3 region: CASSLGTSGRLNEQFF. CDR3 bases: TGTGCCAGCAGCCTGGGGACTAGCGGGAGATTAAATGAGCAGTTCTTC.

CDR3 residues: CASSQDWGRTRTDTQYF. CDR3 DNA sequence: TGTGCCAGCAGCCAAGATTGGGGGAGAACAAGAACAGATACGCAGTATTTT. This sequence joins TRBV4-2 and TRBJ2-3; perhaps D is TRBD1 or TRBD2 (5 bases each). The V gene's germline CDR1 is LGHNA and CDR2 YNFKEQ. The germline V and J ends were trimmed by 0 bases and 3 bases, with 16 bases remaining between them. The CDR3 is 17 residues long.

This sequence joins TRBV3-1 (or the pseudogene TRBV3-2) and TRBJ2-3; TRBD1 matches at 9 bases. The germline gives CDR1 LGHDT, CDR2 YNNKEL (reference sequence). V shed 4 bases and J 3 bases; nucleotides not matched to a gene: 8. The CDR3 contains 16 residues. The chain's CDR3 is CASSRSGTGLTDTQYF. Written as DNA, the CDR3 is TGTGCCAGCAGCCGGTCCGGGACAGGGTTGACAGATACGCAGTATTTT.

V gene TRBV5-1 combines with J gene TRBJ2-7; D perhaps matches TRBD1 (5 bases). Per the germline V gene, CDR1 is SGHRS and CDR2 is YFSETQ. The CDR3 has 15 residues. The V end lost 0 bases, the J end lost 6 bases, and 16 bases lay between the germline ends. The CDR3 DNA follows: TGCGCCAGCAGCTTGGAGGGTAGCCAGGGCCGCGAGCAGTACTTC. Encoded protein: CASSLEGSQGREQYF.

The genes are TRBV5-1 and TRBJ2-5, with TRBD2 matching over 9 bases. Germline V CDR1 and CDR2: SGHRS, YFSETQ. CDR3 length: 18 amino acids. V dropped 2 bases and J dropped 2; count of bases not matched to a gene: 13. The DNA for the CDR3 is TGCGCCAGCAGCTTCTCCATTTCTAGCGGGAACAGGCAAGAGACCCAGTACTTC. It yields the protein CASSFSISSGNRQETQYF.

The rearrangement uses TRBV9 and TRBJ2-6; D not certain. Trimming took off 0 bases at V and 4 bases at J, with 14 bases between the two ends. This CDR3 spans 17 amino acids. Per germline, CDR1 SGDLS and CDR2 YYNGEE. As DNA, the CDR3 is TGTGCCAGCAGCGTAGGGACCCGGACGGGCGGGGCCAACGTCCTGACTTTC. This translates into CASSVGTRTGGANVLTF.

J is TRBJ2-1 and V is TRBV6-5; D not certain. The CDR3 is 16 residues long. Trimming removed 4 bases from V and 0 bases from J, with 13 bases in between. Germline values: CDR1 MNHEY, CDR2 SVGAGI. Here the CDR3 reads CASSSSRVVSYNEQFF. CDR3 nucleotide sequence: TGTGCCAGCAGTTCAAGTAGGGTAGTCTCCTACAATGAGCAGTTCTTC.

V usage is TRBV4-3 and J usage is TRBJ2-2; D may correspond to TRBD1 or TRBD2 (5 bases each). Per germline, CDR1 LGHNA and CDR2 YSLEER. V was trimmed by 0 bases and J by 0 bases, leaving 8 bases between them. CDR3 size: 16 residues. CDR3 sequence (DNA): TGCGCCAGCAGCCAAGAAAGAGGGGCGAACACCGGGGAGCTGTTTTTT. Protein: CASSQERGANTGELFF.

This clone was detected once. J is TRBJ2-7 and V is TRBV7-2; D may be TRBD1 (5 bases). Trimming shortened V by 1 base and J by 1 base, and 14 bases separated the two germline ends. The germline gives CDR1 SGHTA, CDR2 FQGNSA. The CDR3 spans 16 residues. The CDR3: CASSLVAGYLSYEQYF. For the CDR3, the DNA is TGTGCCAGCAGCTTAGTTGCAGGGTATCTGTCCTACGAGCAGTACTTC.

This clone occurred once. J is TRBJ2-1 and V is TRBV7-6, with D possibly being TRBD2 (6 bases). Germline V lookup: CDR1 SGHVS, CDR2 FNYEAQ. The CDR3 extends over 15 amino acids. V was cut by 4 bases and J by 3 bases, with 13 bases left in between. DNA for the CDR3: TGTGCCAGCAGCTCCCCGCTAGCGCACTACAATGAGCAGTTCTTC. Its protein is CASSSPLAHYNEQFF.

The V gene is TRBV7-9, the J gene TRBJ2-3; tentative D call: TRBD2 (5 bases). The germline gives CDR1 SEHNR, CDR2 FQNEAQ (reference sequence). The CDR3 extends over 15 amino acids. V was cut by 4 bases and J by 6 bases, with 17 bases left in between. The CDR3 sequence is CASSSLLVIIDTQYF. The CDR3, as DNA: TGTGCCAGCAGCTCGCTACTAGTTATTATCGATACGCAGTATTTT.

The sample holds a few counts of this clone. The chain joins TRBV27 to TRBJ1-2; D is undetermined. CDR3 size: 16 residues. Trimming took off 8 bases at V and 4 bases at J, with 23 bases between the two ends. Germline V CDR1 and CDR2: MNHEY, SMNVEV (reference sequence). The CDR3: CASANWQVEGVYGYTF. CDR3 sequence (DNA): TGTGCCAGCGCAAATTGGCAGGTGGAGGGTGTCTATGGCTACACCTTC.

V usage is TRBV5-5 and J usage is TRBJ2-2; the D call may be TRBD1 or TRBD2 (6 bases each). Germline V gene lookup returns CDR1 SGHKS and CDR2 YYEKEE (reference sequence). This CDR3 is built from 17 residues. V was shortened by 6 bases and J by 0 bases, with 18 bases between the two germline ends. The CDR3 bases are TGTGCCAGCACCTGGGGGGCACAGGGTTCGAACACCGGGGAGCTGTTTTTT. Its protein product is CASTWGAQGSNTGELFF.